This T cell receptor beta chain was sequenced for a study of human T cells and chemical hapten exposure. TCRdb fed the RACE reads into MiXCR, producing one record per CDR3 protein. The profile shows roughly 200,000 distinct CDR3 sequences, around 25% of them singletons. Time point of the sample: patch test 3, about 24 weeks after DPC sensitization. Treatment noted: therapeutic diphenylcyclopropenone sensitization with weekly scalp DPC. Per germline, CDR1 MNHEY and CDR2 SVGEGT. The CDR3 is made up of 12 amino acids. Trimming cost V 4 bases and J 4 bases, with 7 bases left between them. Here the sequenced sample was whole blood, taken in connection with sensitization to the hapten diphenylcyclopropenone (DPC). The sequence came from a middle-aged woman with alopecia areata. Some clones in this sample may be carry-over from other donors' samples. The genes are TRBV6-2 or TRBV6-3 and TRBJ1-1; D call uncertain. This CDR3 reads CASSSQPTEAFF. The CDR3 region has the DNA TGTGCCAGCAGTTCTCAGCCCACTGAAGCTTTCTTT.